The rows below give T cell receptor beta chains drawn from one sample of a study of post-analysis software for immune sequencing data. TCRdb itself ran the PCR reads through MiXCR, one entry per CDR3 protein. The sample consists of roughly 730,000 distinct CDR3 sequences, 30% of them appearing once. Sequencing was carried out using blood. The receptor source for this set is a girl between 10 and 17 years old with multiple sclerosis. CDR3s include the opening cysteine and the closing phenylalanine or tryptophan. The order of the fields is CDR3 protein, CDR3 DNA, V gene, D gene, J gene, clone size. The D gene is left open where the match is weak. Clone sizes are given selectively: once, few, many, or a class where the clone is expanded.

CASSLAPRLYGYTF TGTGCCAGCAGCTTAGCTCCCAGGCTCTATGGCTACACCTTC TRBV7-2 - TRBJ1-2 few
CSVAQGNQPQHF TGCAGCGTTGCGCAGGGCAATCAGCCCCAGCATTTT TRBV29-1 - TRBJ1-5 few
CAISGGLEDRQETQYF TGTGCCATCAGTGGGGGGTTGGAGGACAGACAAGAGACCCAGTACTTC TRBV10-3 - TRBJ2-5 -
CAIRDSSTDTQYF TGTGCCATCAGAGACAGTAGCACAGATACGCAGTATTTT TRBV10-3 - TRBJ2-3 many
CASSLEIGYGYTF TGCGCCAGCAGCTTGGAAATCGGCTATGGCTACACCTTC TRBV5-1 - TRBJ1-2 few
CSAYPPGGLYNEQYF TGCAGTGCTTACCCTCCTGGCGGCCTATACAATGAGCAGTACTTC TRBV20-1 - TRBJ2-5 -
CASSYGVAGVRSYEQYF TGTGCCAGCAGTTACGGGGTAGCGGGAGTCCGGTCCTACGAGCAGTACTTC TRBV6-6 TRBD2 TRBJ2-7 few
CSADWGAETQYF TGCAGCGCCGACTGGGGGGCGGAGACCCAGTACTTC TRBV29-1 - TRBJ2-5 -
CASSPMKGGRSYEQYF TGTGCCAGCAGTCCAATGAAGGGAGGCCGCTCCTACGAGCAGTACTTC TRBV28 - TRBJ2-7 -
CASSQLRGLGEETQYF TGTGCCAGCAGCCAACTCCGGGGCCTCGGAGAGGAGACCCAGTACTTC TRBV14 - TRBJ2-5 -
CASSLRQGVLVTDTQYF TGTGCCAGCAGTTTACGTCAGGGGGTACTGGTCACAGATACGCAGTATTTT TRBV27 TRBD1 TRBJ2-3 -
CASSVTGSQPQHF TGTGCCAGCAGTGTGACAGGGTCTCAGCCCCAGCATTTT TRBV28 TRBD1 TRBJ1-5 -
CASSQGTGFVQYF TGTGCCAGCAGCCAAGGGACAGGGTTTGTTCAGTACTTC TRBV3-1 TRBD1 TRBJ2-4 few
CASSLSSIGSFF TGTGCCAGCAGCCTCAGTTCCATCGGCTCTTTCTTT TRBV5-5 - TRBJ1-1 -
CSARRREGNEQFF TGCAGTGCCCGAAGGCGGGAGGGTAATGAGCAGTTCTTC TRBV20-1 TRBD2 TRBJ2-1 -
CASSQTRETQYF TGTGCCAGCTCACAGACACGCGAGACCCAGTACTTC TRBV18 - TRBJ2-5 few
CASSLVSRLDYEQYF TGTGCCAGCAGTTTGGTCTCAAGGCTAGACTACGAGCAGTACTTC TRBV28 - TRBJ2-7 -
CSAQTRRYQETQYF TGCAGTGCCCAGACTAGACGGTACCAAGAGACCCAGTACTTC TRBV20-1 - TRBJ2-5 once
CASSSGTGSSKNIQYF TGTGCCAGCAGCTCCGGGACAGGGTCGTCCAAAAACATTCAGTACTTC TRBV5-6 TRBD1 TRBJ2-4 few
CASSLSFGFSGANVLTF TGTGCCAGCAGTTTGAGCTTCGGATTCTCTGGGGCCAACGTCCTGACTTTC TRBV27 - TRBJ2-6 -
CASSQEWGGYTF TGCGCCAGCAGCCAAGAATGGGGCGGCTACACCTTC TRBV4-1 - TRBJ1-2 -
CASRGPGQGMNEQFF TGTGCCAGCAGAGGGCCGGGACAGGGGATGAATGAGCAGTTCTTC TRBV27 TRBD1 TRBJ2-1 -
CASSRAAGGHGEQFF TGTGCCAGCAGCCGTGCAGCGGGAGGCCACGGGGAGCAGTTCTTC TRBV6-2/TRBV6-3 TRBD2 TRBJ2-1 -
CASSPRRRDRTDTQYF TGTGCCAGCAGCCCCAGGCGGCGGGATCGCACAGATACGCAGTATTTT TRBV7-2 - TRBJ2-3 -
CASKNGFPTQYF TGTGCCAGCAAGAACGGGTTTCCCACGCAGTATTTT TRBV28 - TRBJ2-3 -
CASTRGVATDTQYF TGTGCCAGCACCAGAGGGGTGGCGACAGATACGCAGTATTTT TRBV6-5 - TRBJ2-3 -
CSARGGSYEQYF TGCAGTGCTAGGGGCGGAAGCTACGAGCAGTACTTC TRBV20-1 - TRBJ2-7 many
CSATNRGVNNEQFF TGCAGTGCTACAAACAGGGGGGTAAACAATGAGCAGTTCTTC TRBV20-1 TRBD1 TRBJ2-1 -
CSASSSSTSDSTDTQYF TGCAGTGCTAGCTCTTCCTCGACTAGCGACTCCACAGATACGCAGTATTTT TRBV20-1 TRBD2 TRBJ2-3 many
CASSRPIGESNTEAFF TGCGCCAGCAGCCGCCCAATCGGGGAGTCAAACACTGAAGCTTTCTTT TRBV4-1 - TRBJ1-1 -
CASSLVGGLSTRKETQYF TGTGCCAGCAGCCTCGTGGGGGGACTATCGACGAGAAAAGAGACCCAGTACTTC TRBV3-1 TRBD2 TRBJ2-5 few
CASRHSLRGGLRQETQYF TGTGCCAGCAGACATAGTCTGCGGGGGGGCCTGAGGCAAGAGACCCAGTACTTC TRBV3-1 TRBD2 TRBJ2-5 few
CASKETGLYGYTF TGTGCCAGCAAGGAGACAGGGCTCTATGGCTACACCTTC TRBV2 TRBD1 TRBJ1-2 once
CASSLEAASGVRNEQFF TGTGCCAGCAGCTTAGAAGCGGCTAGCGGGGTCCGCAATGAGCAGTTCTTC TRBV7-2 TRBD2 TRBJ2-1 -
CSAKRDRGPGEQFF TGCAGTGCTAAGCGGGACAGGGGACCCGGTGAGCAGTTCTTC TRBV20-1 TRBD1 TRBJ2-1 -
CASSPDGYEQYF TGTGCCAGCAGTCCTGACGGTTACGAGCAGTACTTC TRBV28 - TRBJ2-7 many
CASSALWTSGTTTDTQYF TGTGCCAGCAGCGCCCTGTGGACTAGCGGCACAACCACAGATACGCAGTATTTT TRBV7-2 TRBD2 TRBJ2-3 many
CASGLANEQFF TGCGCCAGCGGACTAGCGAATGAGCAGTTCTTC TRBV5-1 TRBD2 TRBJ2-1 few
CASSLYREQFF TGTGCCAGCAGCTTATACAGGGAGCAGTTCTTC TRBV7-2 - TRBJ2-1 many
CAISESLTESLADTQYF TGTGCCATCAGTGAGTCATTGACAGAAAGCCTTGCAGATACGCAGTATTTT TRBV10-3 - TRBJ2-3 few
CASSYAYRGFGEQYF TGTGCCAGCAGTTACGCGTACAGGGGGTTTGGCGAGCAGTACTTC TRBV6-5 TRBD1 TRBJ2-7 few
CATINRTDGYGYTF TGTGCCACCATCAATCGGACGGACGGCTATGGCTACACCTTC TRBV28 - TRBJ1-2 -
CASSRVSGGTEAFF TGCGCCAGCAGCCGGGTCTCAGGTGGCACTGAAGCTTTCTTT TRBV5-1 - TRBJ1-1 -
CASSQTRPREKLFF TGTGCCAGCAGCCAGACCCGACCTAGGGAAAAACTGTTTTTT TRBV6-5 - TRBJ1-4 -
CASSPGTGVEQPQHF TGTGCCAGCAGCCCCGGGACAGGGGTAGAACAGCCCCAGCATTTT TRBV4-2 TRBD1 TRBJ1-5 many
CASSLGAGELFF TGTGCCAGCAGCCTGGGGGCCGGGGAGCTGTTTTTT TRBV7-2 - TRBJ2-2 many
CSAPDRTQGDTQYF TGCAGTGCTCCCGACAGGACCCAGGGGGATACGCAGTATTTT TRBV20-1 - TRBJ2-3 few
CSAGGELAGSYEQYF TGCAGTGCTGGGGGGGAACTAGCGGGCTCCTACGAGCAGTACTTC TRBV20-1 TRBD2 TRBJ2-7 -
CVSSLFSGGSPLAKNIQYF TGTGTCAGCAGTTTATTTTCAGGGGGCTCCCCACTAGCCAAAAACATTCAGTACTTC TRBV28 TRBD1 TRBJ2-4 -
CSARDVGISTDTQYF TGCAGTGCTAGAGATGTTGGTATTAGCACAGATACGCAGTATTTT TRBV20-1 - TRBJ2-3 few
CASSVAIATSDRPGNTEAFF TGTGCCAGCAGCGTCGCTATTGCCACTTCGGACAGGCCGGGGAACACTGAAGCTTTCTTT TRBV9 TRBD1 TRBJ1-1 -
CATRSGQGIQETQYF TGTGCCACCCGCTCGGGACAGGGGATTCAAGAGACCCAGTACTTC TRBV10-3 TRBD1 TRBJ2-5 -
CASSQDVTVQETQYF TGCGCCAGCAGCCAAGATGTGACAGTCCAAGAGACCCAGTACTTC TRBV4-1 - TRBJ2-5 -
CASSRNHLAGGNEQFF TGTGCCAGCAGTCGTAACCATCTAGCGGGAGGCAATGAGCAGTTCTTC TRBV6-6 TRBD2 TRBJ2-1 -
CSVGLADTGELFF TGCAGCGTTGGACTAGCGGACACCGGGGAGCTGTTTTTT TRBV29-1 TRBD2 TRBJ2-2 -
CATSAPSGVSETQYF TGTGCCACCAGTGCCCCGAGCGGGGTTTCAGAGACCCAGTACTTC TRBV24-1 TRBD2 TRBJ2-5 -
CSAPVEQVDRSPLHF TGCAGTGCTCCCGTCGAACAGGTCGATCGGTCACCCCTCCACTTT TRBV20-1 - TRBJ1-6 few
CASSLAWRYSYNEQFF TGTGCCAGCAGCTTAGCTTGGCGGTACTCCTACAATGAGCAGTTCTTC TRBV7-8 - TRBJ2-1 -
CASSPREWETQYF TGTGCCAGCAGTCCCCGGGAGTGGGAGACCCAGTACTTC TRBV6-5 - TRBJ2-5 -